The count of the clone carrying this TCR beta chain is one. Its antigen is not known. This CDR3 is 15 amino acids long. Germline V CDR1 and CDR2: SEHNR, FQNEAQ (reference sequence). Germline trimming cut 8 bases from V and 4 bases from J; bases unmatched to any gene: 11. This specimen belongs to a study of cytomegalovirus exposure and HLA in healthy donors. PCR used 60 Vbeta primers and 13 Jbeta primers. Sequencing used immunoSEQ multiplex PCR; TCRdb keeps in-frame clones, though not all of them. The sample contains over 200,000 clones, around nine tenths of which appear only once. Study results and caveats: Later analysis demonstrated an association between a missense DCLRE1C variant and TCR beta V- and J-gene trimming. Association with HLA alleles at 0.05 false discovery rate was found for 16,951 TCR beta sequences in a later analysis. Within the data, a cluster of highly shared sequence variants was likely a sequencing artifact. Reportedly, a later analysis found an Asian-associated ancestry cluster had fewer N-insertions than the approximately 700-donor mean.

V is TRBV7-9 and J is TRBJ2-7; 10 nucleotides agree with TRBD2. Input material: PBMCs. This clonotype was sampled from a woman between 18 and 29 years old in good health and CMV-seronegative. Here the CDR3 DNA reads TGTGCCAGCCAACTGCTAGCGGGAGATTCGTACGAGCAGTACTTC. Translation: CASQLLAGDSYEQYF.